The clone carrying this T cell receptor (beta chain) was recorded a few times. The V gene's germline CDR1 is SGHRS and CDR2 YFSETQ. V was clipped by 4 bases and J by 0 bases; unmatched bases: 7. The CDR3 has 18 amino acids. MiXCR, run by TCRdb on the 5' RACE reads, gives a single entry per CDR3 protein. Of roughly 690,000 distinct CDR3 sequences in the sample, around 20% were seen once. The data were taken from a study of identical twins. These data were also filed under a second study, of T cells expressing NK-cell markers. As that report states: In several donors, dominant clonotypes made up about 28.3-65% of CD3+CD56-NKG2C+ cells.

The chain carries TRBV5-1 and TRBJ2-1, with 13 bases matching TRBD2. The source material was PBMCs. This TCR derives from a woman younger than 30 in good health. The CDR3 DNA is TGCGCCAGCAGCCGCGGACTAGCGGGGGCAAACTCCTACAATGAGCAGTTCTTC. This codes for CASSRGLAGANSYNEQFF.